This record concerns one T cell receptor beta chain sequence. As yet, its antigen is unknown. This sample was taken from a study of T cells in tuberculosis. Turning to the study itself: Sequenced TCRs come from CD1B-GMM tetramer-binding T cells.

Study results and limitations: Samples were chosen by availability of cryopreserved specimens.

J lost 7 bases, V lost 7 bases, and 10 bases had no gene match. Germline values: CDR1 SGHAT, CDR2 FQNNGV. The CDR3 is 14 amino acids. The data were produced by immunoSEQ multiplex PCR, yet TCRdb's version contains in-frame clones alone and is incomplete. Found here are 35,000 to 45,000 clones, around 92% of them singletons; the top ten hold around 10%. This TCR derives from a donor under 30 with latent tuberculosis or without tuberculosis infection. Some clones in this sample may be carry-over from other donors' samples. The chain carries TRBV11-2 and TRBJ2-1; 7 bases agree with TRBD2. Sequenced: PBMCs. The CDR3: CASTRTSQYNEQFF. DNA of the CDR3: TGTGCCAGCACCAGGACTAGTCAGTATAATGAGCAGTTCTTC.